The clone carrying this TCR beta chain has ten or more counts. 5'RACE template switching generated TCR cDNA, adding a universal primer site and UMIs. TCRdb itself ran the 5' RACE reads through MiXCR, one entry per CDR3 protein. The sample records about 320,000 distinct CDR3 sequences, roughly 4.3% being singletons. The sample is drawn from a study of T cells after yellow fever vaccination. The TCR sequence derives from a young man who received the YFV17D yellow fever vaccine. The input for sequencing was PBMCs, taken 15 days after the yellow fever booster vaccination.

The CDR3 region has the DNA TGCGCCAGCAGCGGCCCCTCCACCACTGAAGCTTTCTTT. Translated, it gives CASSGPSTTEAFF. The chain uses TRBV5-1 and TRBJ1-1; the D is unclear. V was trimmed by 4 bases and J by 4 bases, leaving 11 bases between them. This CDR3 contains 13 residues. Looked up from germline, CDR1 is SGHRS and CDR2 is YFSETQ.